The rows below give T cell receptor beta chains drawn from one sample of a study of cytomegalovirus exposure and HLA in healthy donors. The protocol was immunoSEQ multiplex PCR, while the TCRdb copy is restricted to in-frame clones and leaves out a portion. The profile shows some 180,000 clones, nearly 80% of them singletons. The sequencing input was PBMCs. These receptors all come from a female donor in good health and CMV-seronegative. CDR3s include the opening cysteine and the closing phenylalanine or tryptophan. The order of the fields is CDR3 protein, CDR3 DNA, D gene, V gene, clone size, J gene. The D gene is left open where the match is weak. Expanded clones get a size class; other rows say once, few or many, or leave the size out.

CDR3: CASRRGNTIYF
DNA: TGTGCCAGCAGGAGGGGAAACACCATATATTTT
D: -
V: TRBV11-3
size: -
J: TRBJ1-3

CDR3: CASSLQKAAGTDTQYF
DNA: TGTGCCAGCAGCCTTCAGAAAGCGGCTGGCACAGATACGCAGTATTTT
D: -
V: TRBV7-3
size: -
J: TRBJ2-3

CDR3: CASSKNRDRGHEQYF
DNA: TGTGCCAGCAGTAAGAACCGGGACAGGGGCCACGAGCAGTACTTC
D: TRBD1
V: TRBV11-3
size: -
J: TRBJ2-7

CDR3: CATSRGRGTSGDYNEQFF
DNA: TGTGCCACCAGCAGAGGGCGAGGGACTAGCGGGGATTACAATGAGCAGTTCTTC
D: TRBD2
V: TRBV15
size: -
J: TRBJ2-1

CDR3: CAAAGGVNTGELFF
DNA: TGTGCCGCGGCGGGGGGGGTGAACACCGGGGAGCTGTTTTTT
D: TRBD2
V: TRBV27
size: -
J: TRBJ2-2

CDR3: CASSLEGTHGDTQYF
DNA: TGTGCCAGCAGCTTGGAAGGGACTCATGGGGATACGCAGTATTTT
D: -
V: TRBV5-8
size: few
J: TRBJ2-3

CDR3: CASSQGLAGGLDNEQFF
DNA: TGTGCCAGCAGCCAGGGACTAGCGGGGGGGCTTGACAATGAGCAGTTCTTC
D: TRBD2
V: TRBV5-4
size: few
J: TRBJ2-1

CDR3: CATPQGGISYEQYF
DNA: TGTGCCACCCCCCAGGGCGGGATCTCCTACGAGCAGTACTTC
D: -
V: TRBV6-4
size: -
J: TRBJ2-7

CDR3: CASSKVGRDPTYEQYF
DNA: TGTGCCAGTAGTAAGGTCGGGCGGGACCCCACCTACGAGCAGTACTTC
D: -
V: TRBV19
size: once
J: TRBJ2-7

CDR3: CASSITYGYTF
DNA: TGTGCCAGTAGTATTACATATGGCTACACCTTC
D: -
V: TRBV19
size: once
J: TRBJ1-2

CDR3: CASSVGRSGLGPGNEQFF
DNA: TGTGCCAGCAGCGTTGGCAGGTCCGGACTAGGGCCTGGCAATGAGCAGTTCTTC
D: TRBD2
V: TRBV11-3
size: -
J: TRBJ2-1

CDR3: CASSLDGRGQETQYF
DNA: TGTGCTAGCAGCTTAGATGGCAGGGGACAAGAGACCCAGTACTTC
D: -
V: TRBV7-7
size: -
J: TRBJ2-5

CDR3: CASNPLPTENTEAFF
DNA: TGTGCCAGTAACCCACTACCGACAGAAAACACTGAAGCTTTCTTT
D: -
V: TRBV19
size: -
J: TRBJ1-1

CDR3: CASSSRTGAYPLLHF
DNA: TGTGCCAGCAGTTCCCGGACAGGGGCTTATCCCCTCCTCCACTTT
D: TRBD1
V: TRBV6-5
size: -
J: TRBJ1-6

CDR3: CASTGAYGADTQYF
DNA: TGTGCCAGCACTGGGGCGTATGGGGCAGATACGCAGTATTTT
D: -
V: TRBV2
size: -
J: TRBJ2-3

CDR3: CSSSSPREFFSYEQYF
DNA: TGTTCCAGCAGCTCCCCCCGGGAGTTCTTCTCCTACGAGCAGTACTTC
D: -
V: TRBV7-9
size: -
J: TRBJ2-7

CDR3: CAIRKDRGQNEKLFF
DNA: TGTGCCATCCGCAAAGACAGGGGGCAGAATGAAAAACTGTTTTTT
D: TRBD1
V: TRBV10-3
size: -
J: TRBJ1-4

CDR3: CASSPGTDSYEQYF
DNA: TGCGCCAGCAGCCCGGGGACTGACTCCTACGAGCAGTACTTC
D: -
V: TRBV5-1
size: -
J: TRBJ2-7

CDR3: CASSRDRRQETQYF
DNA: TGTGCCAGCAGCCGGGACAGGCGTCAAGAGACCCAGTACTTC
D: TRBD1
V: TRBV7-2
size: -
J: TRBJ2-5

CDR3: CASSYSEWTGEQYF
DNA: TGTGCCAGCAGTTACTCGGAATGGACAGGGGAGCAGTACTTC
D: TRBD1
V: TRBV6-6
size: few
J: TRBJ2-5

CDR3: CASKVASGRSFYKNEQFF
DNA: TGTGCCAGTAAGGTTGCTAGCGGGAGGAGCTTCTATAAGAATGAGCAGTTCTTC
D: TRBD2
V: TRBV19
size: -
J: TRBJ2-1

CDR3: CASRKDSSYNEQFF
DNA: TGTGCCAGCAGAAAGGACTCCTCCTACAATGAGCAGTTCTTC
D: -
V: TRBV7-3
size: once
J: TRBJ2-1

CDR3: CASSQLGGGGGYNEQFF
DNA: TGCGCCAGCAGCCAGCTGGGCGGTGGGGGGGGGTACAATGAGCAGTTCTTC
D: TRBD2
V: TRBV4-1
size: -
J: TRBJ2-1

CDR3: CSSSGHRGAGTEAFF
DNA: TGTTCCAGCAGCGGTCACAGGGGAGCGGGCACTGAAGCTTTCTTT
D: TRBD1
V: TRBV7-9
size: -
J: TRBJ1-1

CDR3: CASSQTTRIYEQYF
DNA: TGTGCCAGCAGTCAGACTACGCGAATCTACGAGCAGTACTTC
D: -
V: TRBV27
size: -
J: TRBJ2-7

CDR3: CSVLKGAGELFF
DNA: TGCAGCGTCTTGAAGGGGGCCGGGGAGCTGTTTTTT
D: -
V: TRBV29-1
size: -
J: TRBJ2-2

CDR3: CSVGSGTEAFF
DNA: TGCAGCGTTGGCTCAGGGACTGAAGCTTTCTTT
D: -
V: TRBV29-1
size: -
J: TRBJ1-1

CDR3: CASNPENRQGTYEQYF
DNA: TGTGCCAGTAACCCGGAGAATAGGCAGGGCACCTACGAGCAGTACTTC
D: -
V: TRBV19
size: few
J: TRBJ2-7

CDR3: CASSPAGNEQYF
DNA: TGTGCCAGCTCACCGGCCGGGAACGAGCAGTACTTC
D: -
V: TRBV18
size: -
J: TRBJ2-7

CDR3: CASSPSGRSGEQYF
DNA: TGTGCCAGCAGCCCATCTGGTCGGTCCGGGGAGCAGTACTTC
D: -
V: TRBV5-6
size: -
J: TRBJ2-7

CDR3: CSVSGTGRSEQYF
DNA: TGCAGCGTTTCCGGGACAGGGCGGTCCGAGCAGTACTTC
D: TRBD1
V: TRBV29-1
size: -
J: TRBJ2-7

CDR3: CASSMTPLKSTDTQYF
DNA: TGTGCCAGCAGCATGACTCCTCTGAAAAGCACAGATACGCAGTATTTT
D: -
V: TRBV9
size: -
J: TRBJ2-3

CDR3: CASTLGYSYEQYF
DNA: TGTGCCAGCACCCTCGGGTACTCCTACGAGCAGTACTTC
D: -
V: TRBV5-8
size: once
J: TRBJ2-7

CDR3: CASSFGLAGAAYNEQFF
DNA: TGTGCCAGCAGCTTTGGACTAGCGGGAGCAGCCTACAATGAGCAGTTCTTC
D: TRBD2
V: TRBV5-4
size: -
J: TRBJ2-1

CDR3: CASSRVGYGATEAFF
DNA: TGTGCCAGCAGCCGAGTGGGGTATGGGGCTACTGAAGCTTTCTTT
D: -
V: TRBV7-2
size: -
J: TRBJ1-1

CDR3: CASSQVLAGEQYF
DNA: TGCGCCAGCAGCCAAGTTCTAGCTGGCGAGCAGTACTTC
D: -
V: TRBV4-3
size: -
J: TRBJ2-7

CDR3: CASSLALAGVQFF
DNA: TGTGCCAGCAGCTTAGCGCTAGCTGGGGTTCAGTTCTTC
D: -
V: TRBV11-2
size: -
J: TRBJ2-1

CDR3: CASSYKWSSYEQYF
DNA: TGTGCCAGCAGCTATAAGTGGAGTTCCTACGAGCAGTACTTC
D: -
V: TRBV7-8
size: few
J: TRBJ2-7

CDR3: CASSEQGVTYEQYF
DNA: TGTGCCAGCAGTGAACAGGGGGTTACCTACGAGCAGTACTTC
D: TRBD1
V: TRBV2
size: -
J: TRBJ2-7

CDR3: CAWSPSQGSNQPQHF
DNA: TGTGCCTGGAGTCCAAGCCAGGGGAGCAATCAGCCCCAGCATTTT
D: -
V: TRBV30
size: -
J: TRBJ1-5

CDR3: CASTSVSYNSPLHF
DNA: TGTGCCAGCACAAGCGTCTCCTATAATTCACCCCTCCACTTT
D: -
V: TRBV6-6
size: -
J: TRBJ1-6

CDR3: CASSQWTEETQYF
DNA: TGCGCCAGCAGCCAATGGACAGAAGAGACCCAGTACTTC
D: -
V: TRBV4-1
size: -
J: TRBJ2-5

CDR3: CASSVTSGEGEQFF
DNA: TGTGCCAGCAGTGTCACTAGCGGGGAGGGTGAGCAGTTCTTC
D: TRBD2
V: TRBV6-4
size: -
J: TRBJ2-1

CDR3: CASSFLGGSYEQYF
DNA: TGTGCCAGCAGCTTCTTAGGCGGGTCCTACGAGCAGTACTTC
D: -
V: TRBV11-3
size: -
J: TRBJ2-7

CDR3: CASSLDGTYTDTQYF
DNA: TGTGCCAGCAGCTTAGATGGGACTTACACAGATACGCAGTATTTT
D: -
V: TRBV7-6
size: -
J: TRBJ2-3

CDR3: CASSTKQGASGNTIYF
DNA: TGTGCCAGCAGTACGAAACAGGGGGCCTCTGGAAACACCATATATTTT
D: TRBD1
V: TRBV2
size: -
J: TRBJ1-3

CDR3: CASSLRRGREKLFF
DNA: TGTGCCAGCAGTTTACGCAGGGGGCGTGAAAAACTGTTTTTT
D: TRBD1
V: TRBV11-1
size: -
J: TRBJ1-4

CDR3: CASGRGSEQFF
DNA: TGTGCCAGCGGGAGGGGCAGTGAGCAGTTCTTC
D: TRBD2
V: TRBV25-1
size: few
J: TRBJ2-1